Below, 27 T cell receptor gamma chains from the same sample are listed, as sequenced in a study of human gamma delta and Vdelta1 T cells. TCRdb called clones from the PCR reads again using CATT. The profile shows more than 3,000 gamma-chain clones, around 15% of them singletons. These receptors lack a known antigen. Sequences were obtained from Vdelta1 gamma-delta T cells from blood grown in culture (DOT cells). The receptors were sampled from a human donor in good health.

This clone was observed a handful of times. The rearrangement links TRGV3 to TRGJP2. The V and J ends lost 0 bases and 7 bases, in that order; junction bases with no gene match: 5. The CDR3 covers 14 residues. Germline V gene lookup returns CDR1 VTNTFY and CDR2 YDVSTARD (reference sequence). CDR3 in amino acids: CATWDRPDDWIKTF. The CDR3 DNA follows: TGTGCCACCTGGGACAGGCCAGATGATTGGATCAAGACGTTT.

In its sample, this clone was seen a few times. This chain joins TRGV4 and TRGJ1 or TRGJ2. There are 12 residues in the CDR3. With 4 bases clipped from V and 11 bases from J, the junction kept 11 bases outside the gene matches. Germline CDR1 EGSTGY, CDR2 YDSYTSSV. The CDR3 nucleotides read TGTGCCACCTGGGACCATAGGGGGGAGAAACTCTTT. Residues: CATWDHRGEKLF.

This clone was picked up a small number of times. This chain joins TRGV10 and TRGJ1 or TRGJ2. TRGV10 is classed as an ORF, of uncertain function. The CDR3 totals 15 residues. With V trimmed by 8 bases and J by 5 bases, 16 bases remained unmatched. CDR3 sequence reads: CAAWGQGVKDYKKLF. As DNA, the CDR3 is TGTGCTGCGTGGGGACAAGGGGTGAAAGATTATAAGAAACTCTTT.

About this clone itself: Distinct nucleotide sequences in the sample also encode this CDR3. The genes are TRGV9 and TRGJ1 or TRGJ2. Germline lookup yields CDR1 GITISATS and CDR2 ISYDGTV (reference sequence). J lost 4 bases, V lost 0 bases, and 3 bases had no gene match. The CDR3 runs 13 residues. CDR3 region: CALWEVLYYKKLF. The DNA for the CDR3 is TGTGCCTTGTGGGAGGTGTTGTATTATAAGAAACTCTTT.

The V gene is TRGV3, the J gene TRGJP1. The CDR3 sequence is 15 residues long. The ends lost 0 bases at V and 7 bases at J; junction bases unmatched: 8. CDR1 and CDR2 from the germline V gene are VTNTFY and YDVSTARD (reference sequence). In DNA form, the CDR3 reads TGTGCCACCTGGGACAGGCCTCCAGATGGTTGGTTCAAGATATTT. Protein: CATWDRPPDGWFKIF.

There are a few counts of this clone. This chain uses TRGV2 with TRGJ1 or TRGJ2. This CDR3 comprises 17 residues. Germline V CDR1 and CDR2: EGSNGY, YDSYNSKV. The junction had 15 bases not matched to a gene; V was cut back by 0 bases and J by 4 bases. In DNA, the CDR3 is TGTGCCACCTGGGACGGGCTCACCCCCCCTGTCTATTATAAGAAACTCTTT. Encoded protein: CATWDGLTPPVYYKKLF.

This clone turned up a few times. Within the sample, other DNA sequences also encode this same CDR3. The genes are TRGV2 and TRGJP2. Germline V gene sequence: CDR1 EGSNGY, CDR2 YDSYNSKV. The CDR3 is made up of 15 amino acids. With 0 bases clipped from V and 0 bases from J, the junction kept 1 base outside the gene matches. As DNA, the CDR3 is TGTGCCACCTGGGACGGGTATAGTAGTGATTGGATCAAGACGTTT. It specifies CATWDGYSSDWIKTF.

V is TRGV3 and J is TRGJP2. The CDR3 consists of 13 residues. V trimming: 9 bases; J trimming: 5 bases; junction bases outside the gene matches: 9. Germline CDR1 is VTNTFY and CDR2 is YDVSTARD (reference sequence). Written as DNA, the CDR3 is TGTGCCACCGAAATAGGCAGTGATTGGATCAAGACGTTT. This translates into CATEIGSDWIKTF.

In its sample, this clone ranks as medium-sized. The V gene is TRGV2, the J gene TRGJ1 or TRGJ2. The CDR3 is 14 amino acids. The J segment lost 3 bases and the V segment lost 1 base, leaving 6 bases of the junction unmatched. Germline V gene data show CDR1 as EGSNGY and CDR2 as YDSYNSKV. The CDR3 region is CATWDGSLYYKKLF. The CDR3 coding sequence is TGTGCCACCTGGGACGGTTCCCTTTATTATAAGAAACTCTTT.

J is TRGJ1 or TRGJ2 and V is TRGV2. CDR3 length: 11 residues. Losses at the gene ends were 3 bases for V and 5 bases for J; bases not matched to a gene: 1. Germline CDR1 and CDR2: EGSNGY and YDSYNSKV. CDR3 bases: TGTGCCACCTGGGACAATTATAAGAAACTCTTT. This encodes CATWDNYKKLF.

About this clone: A read error is possible here, since a much larger clone lies one base away. This rearrangement joins TRGV4 to TRGJ1 or TRGJ2. Germline-derived CDR1 and CDR2 are EGSTGY and YDSYTSSV. This CDR3 comprises 11 residues. V lost 2 bases to trimming and J lost 8 bases; unmatched junction nucleotides: 3. CDR3 protein: CATWDDDKKLF. CDR3 coding DNA: TGTGCCACCTGGGATGATGATAAGAAACTCTTT.

This clone came up a few times. The V and J genes are TRGV2 and TRGJ1 or TRGJ2. This CDR3 comprises 11 residues. J gave up 9 bases and V 4 bases, and 6 bases lay outside the gene matches. The germline gives CDR1 EGSNGY, CDR2 YDSYNSKV. The CDR3 nucleotides read TGTGCCACCTGGGAGGAGGGTAAGAAACTCTTT. Its protein is CATWEEGKKLF.

Regarding this clone: It is unclear where the CDR3 begins or ends on the DNA, so no DNA is shown, and the CDR3 is as TCRdb lists it. The chain carries TRGV11 and TRGJ1 or TRGJ2. TRGV11 is an open reading frame, and its role is uncertain. The CDR3 has 16 residues if both end residues are counted. The CDR3 protein is CTTVPAGPDSNYKKLF.

The chain has TRGV10 and TRGJ1 or TRGJ2. TRGV10 is assigned to the ORF class and has an uncertain function. This CDR3 is 10 amino acids long. Trimming took 8 bases from V and 10 from J; bases not matched to a gene: 6. This CDR3 reads CAAWETKKLF. The CDR3 DNA reads TGTGCTGCGTGGGAGACAAAGAAACTCTTT.

This clone was detected a few times. The J gene is TRGJ1 or TRGJ2, the V gene TRGV8. CDR1 and CDR2 from the germline V gene are VENAVY and YDSYNSRV. The CDR3 length is 15 residues. J was trimmed by 2 bases and V by 3 bases; bases with no gene match: 10. CDR3: CATWDPDAYYYKKLF. Here the CDR3 DNA reads TGTGCCACCTGGGATCCGGACGCTTATTATTATAAGAAACTCTTT.

Only a few counts were recorded for this clone. A much larger clone lies one base from this, so it may be a read error. This chain uses TRGV8 with TRGJ1 or TRGJ2. The junction had 1 base not matched to a gene; V was cut back by 4 bases and J by 10 bases. This CDR3 comprises 9 residues. From germline, CDR1 is VENAVY and CDR2 YDSYNSRV. The DNA for the CDR3 is TGTGCCACCTGGGAAAAGAAACTCTTT. Amino acid sequence: CATWEKKLF.

This clone was counted a few times. The protein TCRdb lists belongs to a much larger clone and differs from this DNA's translation at residue 7, which points to a read error; the protein shown is made from the DNA. The V and J genes are TRGV8 and TRGJ1 or TRGJ2. Germline V gives CDR1 VENAVY, CDR2 YDSYNSRV. J lost 6 bases, V lost 0 bases, and 2 bases had no gene match. This CDR3 has 12 residues. In nucleotides, the CDR3 is TGTGCCACCTGGGATAGGTGTTATAAGAAACTCTTT. This translates into CATWDRCYKKLF.

Concerning this clone itself: The junction and the germline gene differ at one end; a read error may be behind it. The rearrangement uses TRGV10 and TRGJ1 or TRGJ2. TRGV10 is annotated as an ORF whose role is uncertain. The CDR3 contains 15 residues. The CDR3 coding sequence is TGTGCTGCGGGGTGCAAAAATGGGACGGATTATAAGAAACTCTTT. Protein product: CAAGCKNGTDYKKLF.

This sequence joins TRGV10 and TRGJ1 or TRGJ2. TRGV10 carries the ORF label, with uncertain function. The V and J ends lost 8 bases and 6 bases, in that order; junction bases with no gene match: 14. This CDR3 comprises 14 residues. The CDR3 region has the DNA TGTGCTGCGTGGGACCCCACGCAGACTTATAAGAAACTCTTT. The encoded protein is CAAWDPTQTYKKLF.

This clone is judged medium-sized. Other nucleotide sequences from this sample produce the same CDR3. The V and J genes are TRGV9 and TRGJ1 or TRGJ2. The V gene end was trimmed by 0 bases and the J gene end by 7 bases; junction bases not matched to a gene: 3. Germline assignment: CDR1 GITISATS and CDR2 ISYDGTV (reference sequence). The CDR3 loop spans 12 amino acids. CDR3: CALWEVRYKKLF. CDR3 DNA: TGTGCCTTGTGGGAGGTGCGATATAAGAAACTCTTT.

Within the sample, this clone is large. V and J are TRGV10 and TRGJ1 or TRGJ2. TRGV10 is flagged as an ORF with uncertain function. This CDR3 has 11 amino acids. The J segment lost 2 bases and the V segment lost 8 bases, leaving 1 base of the junction unmatched. CDR3 sequence reads: CAAWDYYKKLF. CDR3 in DNA: TGTGCTGCGTGGGATTATTATAAGAAACTCTTT.

The chain joins TRGV2 to TRGJ1 or TRGJ2. Germline CDR1 and CDR2: EGSNGY and YDSYNSKV. The V segment lost 1 base and the J segment 12 bases; nucleotides outside the gene matches: 6. There are 11 residues in the CDR3. In DNA form, the CDR3 reads TGTGCCACCTGGGACGGTAAAGGGAAACTCTTT. Protein product: CATWDGKGKLF.

This clone has just a few counts. The chain is built from TRGV5 and TRGJP2. CDR3 length equals 20 residues. With V trimmed by 0 bases and J by 2 bases, 18 bases remained unmatched. Germline CDR1 is VINAFY and CDR2 is YDVSNSKD. CDR3 coding DNA: TGTGCCACCTGGGACAGGCTCCACAAACCGCCCTTAAGTAGTGATTGGATCAAGACGTTT. Amino acids: CATWDRLHKPPLSSDWIKTF.

This clone is medium-sized (0.01 to 0.1%). The chain employs TRGV4 and TRGJ1 or TRGJ2. Germline V CDR1 and CDR2: EGSTGY, YDSYTSSV. The junction had 12 bases not matched to a gene; V was cut back by 2 bases and J by 11 bases. CDR3 length: 13 residues. The CDR3 bases are TGTGCCACCTGGGATGAACGACCGGGTGAGAAACTCTTT. Amino acids: CATWDERPGEKLF.

Only a few counts were recorded for this clone. This chain connects TRGV5 to TRGJP2. The V segment lost 0 bases and the J segment 6 bases; nucleotides outside the gene matches: 7. The CDR3 is 15 amino acids. Germline V gene lookup returns CDR1 VINAFY and CDR2 YDVSNSKD. The DNA for the CDR3 is TGTGCCACCTGGGACAGGCGAGGGGGTGATTGGATCAAGACGTTT. This codes for CATWDRRGGDWIKTF.

A few counts support this clone. Distinct nucleotide sequences in the sample also encode this CDR3. The J gene is TRGJ1 or TRGJ2, the V gene TRGV3. CDR3 length: 14 amino acids. Unmatched junction bases numbered 4, after V lost 0 bases and J lost 2 bases. Germline CDR1 is VTNTFY and CDR2 is YDVSTARD (reference sequence). CDR3 sequence (DNA): TGTGCCACCTGGGACAGGCCACATTATTATAAGAAACTCTTT. Protein sequence: CATWDRPHYYKKLF.

The chain links TRGV4 to TRGJ1 or TRGJ2. Germline CDR1 is EGSTGY and CDR2 is YDSYTSSV. J lost 3 bases, V lost 1 base, and 6 bases had no gene match. This CDR3 has 14 residues. DNA of the CDR3: TGTGCCACCTGGGATGGACACCCTTATTATAAGAAACTCTTT. This codes for CATWDGHPYYKKLF.